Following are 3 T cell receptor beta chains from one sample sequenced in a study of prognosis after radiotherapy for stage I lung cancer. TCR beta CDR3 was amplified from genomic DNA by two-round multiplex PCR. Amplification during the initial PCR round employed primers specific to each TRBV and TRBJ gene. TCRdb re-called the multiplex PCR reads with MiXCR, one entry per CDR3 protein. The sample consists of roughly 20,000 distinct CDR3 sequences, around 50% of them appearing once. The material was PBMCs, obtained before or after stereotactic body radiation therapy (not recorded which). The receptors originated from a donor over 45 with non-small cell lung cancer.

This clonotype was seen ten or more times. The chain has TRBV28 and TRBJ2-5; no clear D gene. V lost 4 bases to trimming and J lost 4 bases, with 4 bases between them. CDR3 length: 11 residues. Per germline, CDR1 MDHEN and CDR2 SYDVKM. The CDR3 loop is CASSSGETQYF. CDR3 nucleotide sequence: TGTGCCAGCAGTTCCGGAGAGACCCAGTACTTC.

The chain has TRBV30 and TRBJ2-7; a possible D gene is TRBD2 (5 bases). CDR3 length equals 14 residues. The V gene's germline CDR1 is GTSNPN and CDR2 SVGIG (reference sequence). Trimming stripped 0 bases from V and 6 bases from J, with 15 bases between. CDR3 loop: CAWSVSAVFSEQYF. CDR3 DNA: TGTGCCTGGAGTGTATCAGCGGTATTCAGCGAGCAGTACTTC.

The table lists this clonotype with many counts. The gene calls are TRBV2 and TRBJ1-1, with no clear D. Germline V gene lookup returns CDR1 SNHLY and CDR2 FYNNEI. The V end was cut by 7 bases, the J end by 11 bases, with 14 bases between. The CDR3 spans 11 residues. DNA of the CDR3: TGTGCCAGCACTATCGAGCGTACGGCTTTCTTT. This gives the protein CASTIERTAFF.